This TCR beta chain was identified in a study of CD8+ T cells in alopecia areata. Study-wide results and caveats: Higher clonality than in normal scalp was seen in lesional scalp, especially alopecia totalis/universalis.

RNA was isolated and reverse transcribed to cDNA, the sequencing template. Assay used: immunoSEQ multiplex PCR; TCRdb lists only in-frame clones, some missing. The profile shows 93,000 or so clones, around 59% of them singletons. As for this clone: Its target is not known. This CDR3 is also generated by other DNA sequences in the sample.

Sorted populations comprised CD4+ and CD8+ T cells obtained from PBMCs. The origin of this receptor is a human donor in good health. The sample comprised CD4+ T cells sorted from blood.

The DNA of the CDR3 is TGCAGCGTTGCGACATACTACGAGCAGTACTTC. This gives the protein CSVATYYEQYF. This sequence joins TRBV29-1 and TRBJ2-7; D uncertain. The germline V gene encodes CDR1 SQVTM and CDR2 ANQGSEA. The CDR3 totals 11 residues. V gave up 4 bases and J gave up 3 bases, with 7 bases separating them.